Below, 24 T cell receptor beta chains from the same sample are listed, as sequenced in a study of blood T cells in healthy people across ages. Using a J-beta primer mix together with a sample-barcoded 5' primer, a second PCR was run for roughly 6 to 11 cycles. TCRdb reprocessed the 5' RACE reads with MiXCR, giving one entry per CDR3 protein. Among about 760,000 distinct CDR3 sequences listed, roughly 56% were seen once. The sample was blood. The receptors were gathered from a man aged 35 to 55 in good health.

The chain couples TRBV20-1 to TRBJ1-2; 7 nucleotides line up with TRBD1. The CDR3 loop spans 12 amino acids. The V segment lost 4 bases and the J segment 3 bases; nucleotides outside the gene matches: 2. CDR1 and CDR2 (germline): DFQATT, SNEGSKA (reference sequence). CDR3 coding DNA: TGCAGTGCTACCGGACAGGACTATGGCTACACCTTC. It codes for CSATGQDYGYTF.

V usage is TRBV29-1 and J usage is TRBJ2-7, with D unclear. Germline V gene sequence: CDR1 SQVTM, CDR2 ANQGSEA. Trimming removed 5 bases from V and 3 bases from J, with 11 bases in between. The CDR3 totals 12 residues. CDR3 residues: CSVYLDGYEQYF. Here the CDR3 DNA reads TGCAGCGTTTACCTAGACGGCTACGAGCAGTACTTC.

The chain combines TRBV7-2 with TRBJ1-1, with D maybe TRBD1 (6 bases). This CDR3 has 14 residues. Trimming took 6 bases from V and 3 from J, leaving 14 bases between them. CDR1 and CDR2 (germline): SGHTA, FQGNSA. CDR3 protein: CASRLAGVHTEAFF. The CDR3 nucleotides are TGTGCCAGCAGGTTGGCAGGGGTACACACTGAAGCTTTCTTT. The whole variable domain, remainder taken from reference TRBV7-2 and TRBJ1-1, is GAGVSQSPSNKVTEKGKDVELRCDPISGHTALYWYRQSLGQGLEFLIYFQGNSAPDKSGLPSDRFSAERTGGSVSTLTIQRTQQEDSAVYLCASRLAGVHTEAFFGQGTRLTVV.

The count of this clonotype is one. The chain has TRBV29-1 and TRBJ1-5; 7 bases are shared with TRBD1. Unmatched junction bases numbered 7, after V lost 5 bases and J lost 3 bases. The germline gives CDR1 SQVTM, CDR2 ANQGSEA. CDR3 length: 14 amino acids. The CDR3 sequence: CSVRDSLNNQPQHF. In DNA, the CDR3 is TGCAGCGTTAGGGACAGCTTAAACAATCAGCCCCAGCATTTT.

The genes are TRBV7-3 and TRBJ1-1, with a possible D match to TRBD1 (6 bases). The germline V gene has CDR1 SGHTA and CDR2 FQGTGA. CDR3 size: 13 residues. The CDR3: CASADRPYTEAFF. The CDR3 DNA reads TGTGCTAGTGCTGACAGGCCTTACACTGAAGCTTTCTTT.

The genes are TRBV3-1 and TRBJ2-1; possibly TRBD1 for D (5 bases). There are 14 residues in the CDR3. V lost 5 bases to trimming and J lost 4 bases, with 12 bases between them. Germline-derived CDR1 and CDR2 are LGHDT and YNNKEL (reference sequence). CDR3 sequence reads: CASSSLDTYNEQFF. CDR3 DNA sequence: TGTGCCAGCAGCTCCTTGGACACTTACAATGAGCAGTTCTTC.

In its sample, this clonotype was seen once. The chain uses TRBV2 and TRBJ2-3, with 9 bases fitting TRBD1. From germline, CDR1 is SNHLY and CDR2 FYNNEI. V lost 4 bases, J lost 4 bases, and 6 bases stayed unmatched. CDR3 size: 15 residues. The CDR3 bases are TGTGCCAGCAGTGGTCGGACAGGGGAGGCAGATACGCAGTATTTT. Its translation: CASSGRTGEADTQYF.

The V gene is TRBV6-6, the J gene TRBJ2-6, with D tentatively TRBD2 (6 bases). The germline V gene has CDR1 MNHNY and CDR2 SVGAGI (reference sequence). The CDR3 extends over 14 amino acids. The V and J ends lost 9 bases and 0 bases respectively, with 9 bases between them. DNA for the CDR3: TGTGCCAGTATGACTAGCTCTGGGGCCAACGTCCTGACTTTC. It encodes CASMTSSGANVLTF.

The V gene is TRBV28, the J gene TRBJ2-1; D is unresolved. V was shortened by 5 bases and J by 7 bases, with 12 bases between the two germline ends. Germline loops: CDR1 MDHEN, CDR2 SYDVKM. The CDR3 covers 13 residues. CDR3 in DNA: TGTGCCAGCAGTCCCCTCCGAGCGAATGAGCAGTTCTTC. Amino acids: CASSPLRANEQFF.

The chain's CDR3 is CASSEQPSGANVLTF. The CDR3 DNA reads as TGTGCCAGTAGTGAACAGCCCTCTGGGGCCAACGTCCTGACTTTC. The chain employs TRBV19 and TRBJ2-6; no clear D. Germline V gives CDR1 LNHDA, CDR2 SQIVND (reference sequence). The CDR3 is made up of 15 amino acids. V was clipped by 5 bases and J by 0 bases, with 8 bases between them. Combining the CDR3 with reference TRBV19 and TRBJ2-6 gives the whole variable domain DGGITQSPKYLFRKEGQNVTLSCEQNLNHDAMYWYRQDPGQGLRLIYYSQIVNDFQKGDIAEGYSVSREKKESFPLTVTSAQKNPTAFYLCASSEQPSGANVLTFGAGSRLTVL.

The CDR3, as DNA: TGTGCCAGCAGTTACGTGCGGGACCCCCAAAGGGAGACCCAGTACTTC. It translates to CASSYVRDPQRETQYF. The rearrangement joins TRBV6-2 or TRBV6-3 to TRBJ2-5, with D tentatively TRBD2 (6 bases). With 2 bases removed from V and 5 bases from J, the gap between germline ends came to 18 bases. This CDR3 comprises 16 residues. CDR1 is MNHEY, CDR2 SVGEGT, per germline.

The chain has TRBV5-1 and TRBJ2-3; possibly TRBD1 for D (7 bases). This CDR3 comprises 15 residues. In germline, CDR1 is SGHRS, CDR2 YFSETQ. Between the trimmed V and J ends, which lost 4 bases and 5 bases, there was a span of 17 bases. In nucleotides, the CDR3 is TGCGCCAGCAGCGTAACAGGGGACTCGGGAGATACGCAGTATTTT. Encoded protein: CASSVTGDSGDTQYF.

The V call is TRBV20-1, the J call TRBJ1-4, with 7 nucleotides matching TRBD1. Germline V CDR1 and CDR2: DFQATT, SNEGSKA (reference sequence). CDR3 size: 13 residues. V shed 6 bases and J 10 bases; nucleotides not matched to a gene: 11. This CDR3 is CSASQTGFGKLFF. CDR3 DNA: TGCAGTGCCAGCCAGACAGGGTTCGGAAAACTGTTTTTT.

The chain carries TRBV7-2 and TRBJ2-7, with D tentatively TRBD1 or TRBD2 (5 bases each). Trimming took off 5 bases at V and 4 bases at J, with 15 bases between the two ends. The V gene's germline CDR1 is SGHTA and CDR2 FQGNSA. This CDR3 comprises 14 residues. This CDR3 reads CASSQGTESYEQYF. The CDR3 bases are TGTGCCAGCAGCCAAGGGACCGAGTCGTACGAGCAGTACTTC.

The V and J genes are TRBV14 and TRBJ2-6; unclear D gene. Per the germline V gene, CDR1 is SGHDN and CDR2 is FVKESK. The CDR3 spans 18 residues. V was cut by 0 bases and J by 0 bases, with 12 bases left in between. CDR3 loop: CASSQESYGLSGANVLTF. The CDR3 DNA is TGTGCCAGCAGCCAAGAGTCCTACGGCCTCTCTGGGGCCAACGTCCTGACTTTC.

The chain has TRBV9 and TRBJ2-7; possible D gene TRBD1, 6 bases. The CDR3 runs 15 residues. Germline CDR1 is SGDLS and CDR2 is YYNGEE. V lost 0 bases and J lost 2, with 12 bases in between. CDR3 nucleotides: TGTGCCAGCAGCGTAGAGCCAGGGGTCCCCTACGAGCAGTACTTC. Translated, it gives CASSVEPGVPYEQYF. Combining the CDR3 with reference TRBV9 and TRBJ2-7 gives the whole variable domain DSGVTQTPKHLITATGQRVTLRCSPRSGDLSVYWYQQSLDQGLQFLIQYYNGEERAKGNILERFSAQQFPDLHSELNLSSLELGDSALYFCASSVEPGVPYEQYFGPGTRLTVT.

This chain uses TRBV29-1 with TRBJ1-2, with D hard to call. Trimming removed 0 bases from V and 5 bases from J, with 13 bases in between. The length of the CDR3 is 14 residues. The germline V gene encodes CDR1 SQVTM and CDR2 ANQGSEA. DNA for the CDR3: TGCAGCGTTGAAGATGTTAGGGTAGGGTATGGCTACACCTTC. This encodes CSVEDVRVGYGYTF.

CDR3 DNA: TGTGCCAGCTCCCACCAACCGGCAGAGGATTATAATTCACCCCTCCACTTT. Its protein product is CASSHQPAEDYNSPLHF. V and J are TRBV13 and TRBJ1-6, with D unresolved. Germline values: CDR1 PRHDT, CDR2 FYEKMQ (reference sequence). This CDR3 contains 17 residues. The V end was cut by 8 bases, the J end by 4 bases, with 21 bases between. The entire variable domain, with the rest obtained from reference TRBV13 and TRBJ1-6, is as follows: AAGVIQSPRHLIKEKRETATLKCYPIPRHDTVYWYQQGPGQDPQFLISFYEKMQSDKGSIPDRFSAQQFSDYHSELNMSSLELGDSALYFCASSHQPAEDYNSPLHFGNGTRLTVT.

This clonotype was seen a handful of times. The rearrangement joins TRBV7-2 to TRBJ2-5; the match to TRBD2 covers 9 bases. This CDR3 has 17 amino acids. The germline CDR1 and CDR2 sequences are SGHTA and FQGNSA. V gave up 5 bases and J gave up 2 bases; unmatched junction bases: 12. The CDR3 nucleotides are TGTGCCAGCAGCCCCCATAAGGGAACTAGCGGGCAAGAGACCCAGTACTTC. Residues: CASSPHKGTSGQETQYF.

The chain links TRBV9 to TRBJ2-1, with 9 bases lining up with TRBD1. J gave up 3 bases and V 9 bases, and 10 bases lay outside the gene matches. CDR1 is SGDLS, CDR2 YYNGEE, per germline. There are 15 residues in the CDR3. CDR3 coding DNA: TGTGCCACCTCAAGGACAGGGGCCCTCTACAATGAGCAGTTCTTC. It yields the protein CATSRTGALYNEQFF.

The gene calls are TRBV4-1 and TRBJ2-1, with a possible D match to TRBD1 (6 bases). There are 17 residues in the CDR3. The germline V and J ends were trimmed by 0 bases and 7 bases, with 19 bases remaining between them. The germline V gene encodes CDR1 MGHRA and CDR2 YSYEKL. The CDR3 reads CASSQDKETGRRNEQFF. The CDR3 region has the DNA TGCGCCAGCAGCCAAGATAAGGAGACAGGCAGACGGAATGAGCAGTTCTTC.

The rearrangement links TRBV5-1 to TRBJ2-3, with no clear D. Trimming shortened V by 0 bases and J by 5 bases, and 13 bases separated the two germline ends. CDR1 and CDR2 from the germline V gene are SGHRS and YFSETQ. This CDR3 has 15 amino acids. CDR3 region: CASSLEAANRDTQYF. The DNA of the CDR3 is TGCGCCAGCAGCTTGGAGGCAGCCAACCGAGATACGCAGTATTTT.

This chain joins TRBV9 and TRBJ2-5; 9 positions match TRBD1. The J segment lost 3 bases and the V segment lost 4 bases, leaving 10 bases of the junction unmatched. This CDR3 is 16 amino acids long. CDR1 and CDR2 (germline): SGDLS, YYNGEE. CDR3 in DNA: TGTGCCAGCAGCTTAGGGGACAGGGAAAACAAAGAGACCCAGTACTTC. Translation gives CASSLGDRENKETQYF.

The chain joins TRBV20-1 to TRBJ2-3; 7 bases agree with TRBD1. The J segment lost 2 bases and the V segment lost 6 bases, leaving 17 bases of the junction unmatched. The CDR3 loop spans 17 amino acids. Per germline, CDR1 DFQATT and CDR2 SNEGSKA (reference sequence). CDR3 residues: CSAPIPGQLRTTDTQYF. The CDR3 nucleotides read TGCAGTGCACCCATACCGGGACAGCTTAGAACCACAGATACGCAGTATTTT.